This T cell receptor (beta chain) comes out of a study of blood T cell repertoires in COVID-19. On the study more broadly: From the United States, Italy and Spain came samples of acute and convalescent COVID-19. Nucleic acid was either cDNA or gDNA, and it came from T cells, B-cell-depleted T cells, or PBMCs.

How the authors handled the data: Counts of nucleated cells, estimated from reference gene primer amplification, were obtained. The assay was immunoSEQ multiplex PCR, and TCRdb's table has in-frame clones only and misses some. The D gene and trimming were derived from the DNA, and the V and J assignments and clone size from that table. The table has about 130,000 clones, approximately 74% seen once. The CDR3 runs 17 residues. Germline CDR1 and CDR2: MGHDK and SYGVNS. V was trimmed by 0 bases and J by 5 bases, leaving 19 bases between them. This receptor was obtained from a man aged 55 to 70 with acute or convalescent COVID-19. The gene calls are TRBV25-1 and TRBJ2-5, with D possibly matching TRBD2 (5 bases). The specimen sequenced was peripheral blood. The CDR3 DNA follows: TGTGCCAGCAGTGAATATAACTTACTCGGGGAATGGGAGACCCAGTACTTC. It is translated as CASSEYNLLGEWETQYF.